The present TCR beta chain was sequenced within a study of T-cell memory formation after mild COVID-19. At the level of the study: TCR clustering was largely donor specific. Broader study findings: Those CD4+ clones that contracted were mainly in CM and EM (CD8+ ones in EMRA).

TCR alpha and TCR beta cDNA libraries carrying sample barcodes and UMIs came from 5'RACE with constant-segment primers. TCRdb re-derived calls from the 5' RACE reads in MiXCR, one entry per CDR3 protein. This sample has 280,000 or so distinct CDR3 sequences; more than 15% occur once, and the top ten carry 23%. Notes on this clonotype: Its antigen is still unknown.

Unmatched junction bases numbered 2, after V lost 8 bases and J lost 8 bases. The CDR3 is 12 residues long. Germline lookup yields CDR1 SGHRS and CDR2 YFSETQ. Sample: PBMCs or a T cell subset sorted from them (not recorded which). The chain employs TRBV5-1 and TRBJ2-1, with 12 bases aligning to TRBD2. The receptor comes from a young man who had mild COVID-19 (a few samples of this study predate the infection). Cell type and time point are not known. DNA for the CDR3: TGCGCCAGTGGGACTAGCGGGCATGAGCAGTTCTTC. Protein sequence: CASGTSGHEQFF. Supplemented by reference TRBV5-1 and TRBJ2-1, the full variable domain reads KAGVTQTPRYLIKTRGQQVTLSCSPISGHRSVSWYQQTPGQGLQFLFEYFSETQRNKGNFPGRFSGRQFSNSRSEMNVSTLELGDSALYLCASGTSGHEQFFGPGTRLTVL.